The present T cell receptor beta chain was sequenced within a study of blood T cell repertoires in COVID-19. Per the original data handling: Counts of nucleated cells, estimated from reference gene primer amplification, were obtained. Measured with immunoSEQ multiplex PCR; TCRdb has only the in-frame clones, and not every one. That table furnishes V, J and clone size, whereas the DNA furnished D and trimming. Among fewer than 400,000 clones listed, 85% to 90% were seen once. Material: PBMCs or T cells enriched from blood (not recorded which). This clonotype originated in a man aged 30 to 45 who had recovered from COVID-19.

The CDR3, as DNA: TGTGCCAGTAGTATCGGGACTCACTATGGCTACACCTTC. Amino acid sequence: CASSIGTHYGYTF. The V and J genes are TRBV19 and TRBJ1-2; a weak D match, TRBD1 (5 bases). Trimming removed 3 bases at V and 3 bases at J, with 8 bases between. The CDR3 loop spans 13 amino acids. Germline V gene data show CDR1 as LNHDA and CDR2 as SQIVND (reference sequence).